A single sample is the source of the 10 T cell receptor beta chains below, sequenced in a study of Ad26.COV2.S vaccination and SARS-CoV-2 variants. The sample's treatment: approximately 18 received Ad26.COV2.S at low or high dose, single or two shots; about 5 received placebo; per-sample allocation not given. Collection of the samples took place on day 63 after the first injection of vaccine or placebo. Only in-frame clones appear in the TCRdb table, and some are missing; sequencing was by immunoSEQ multiplex PCR. This sample has 300,000 to 350,000 clones, with 90% found just once. The sequenced sample was peripheral blood, obtained in a trial of Ad26.COV2.S vaccine versus placebo. Every receptor here comes from a person between 18 and 65 years old who received the Ad26.COV2.S COVID-19 vaccine or a placebo.

V and J are TRBV30 and TRBJ2-2; D may be TRBD2 (5 bases). Germline loops: CDR1 GTSNPN, CDR2 SVGIG (reference sequence). This CDR3 contains 13 residues. V was cut by 0 bases and J by 5 bases, with 7 bases left in between. CDR3 DNA: TGTGCCTGGAGTGTAAGAGGGACCGGGGAGCTGTTTTTT. This translates into CAWSVRGTGELFF.

This clone is a singleton in its sample. V usage is TRBV13 and J usage is TRBJ1-1; D not certain. The germline V gene encodes CDR1 PRHDT and CDR2 FYEKMQ (reference sequence). V gave up 10 bases and J gave up 2 bases, with 17 bases separating them. There are 14 residues in the CDR3. The CDR3 DNA reads TGTGCCACCACCCGGCGCGGCAGCAACACTGAAGCTTTCTTT. It yields the protein CATTRRGSNTEAFF.

The chain employs TRBV5-1 and TRBJ2-7; D is perhaps TRBD2 (5 bases). Between the trimmed V and J ends, which lost 0 bases and 5 bases, there was a span of 12 bases. CDR3 length: 14 amino acids. Germline CDR1 is SGHRS and CDR2 is YFSETQ. CDR3 protein: CASSLAWEWDEQYF. The CDR3 region has the DNA TGCGCCAGCAGCTTGGCGTGGGAGTGGGACGAGCAGTACTTC.

In this sample, this clone turned up a few times. J is TRBJ1-2 and V is TRBV2, with TRBD1 matching 9 bases. Germline V lookup: CDR1 SNHLY, CDR2 FYNNEI. The CDR3 is 14 residues long. Unmatched junction bases numbered 4, after V lost 7 bases and J lost 1 base. The DNA for the CDR3 is TGTGCCAGCAAACCGGGACAGGGTAACTATGGCTACACCTTC. Amino acid sequence: CASKPGQGNYGYTF.

The gene calls are TRBV27 and TRBJ2-3, with TRBD2 as a possible D gene (5 bases). This CDR3 is built from 16 residues. V gave up 7 bases and J gave up 4 bases, with 21 bases separating them. Germline CDR1 is MNHEY and CDR2 is SMNVEV (reference sequence). CDR3 in amino acids: CASTNGVPTGADTQYF. DNA of the CDR3: TGTGCCAGCACCAACGGGGTCCCGACTGGGGCAGATACGCAGTATTTT.

This rearrangement joins TRBV7-6 to TRBJ1-1, with D possibly matching TRBD1 (6 bases). CDR1 is SGHVS and CDR2 is FNYEAQ in the germline V gene. The CDR3 totals 15 residues. V was pared by 1 base and J by 5 bases, with 14 bases between. This chain's CDR3 is CASSLDRAERTEAFF. DNA for the CDR3: TGTGCCAGCAGCTTAGACAGGGCGGAAAGGACTGAAGCTTTCTTT.

The chain has TRBV6-2 or TRBV6-3 and TRBJ1-1; D is undetermined. Germline V gene sequence: CDR1 MNHEY, CDR2 SVGEGT. The CDR3 has 17 residues. V gave up 2 bases and J gave up 0 bases, with 16 bases separating them. In DNA, the CDR3 is TGTGCCAGCAGTTACGGAGCGTGGCACAGCTTGAACACTGAAGCTTTCTTT. Amino acid sequence: CASSYGAWHSLNTEAFF.

This chain joins TRBV19 and TRBJ2-1, with 7 bases identical to TRBD2. The CDR3 length is 15 residues. Germline assignment: CDR1 LNHDA and CDR2 SQIVND (reference sequence). V was clipped by 4 bases and J by 2 bases; unmatched bases: 5. The CDR3 DNA reads TGTGCCAGTAGTACTACTAGCGAGGCCTACAATGAGCAGTTCTTC. This translates into CASSTTSEAYNEQFF.

The J gene is TRBJ1-6, the V gene TRBV9; TRBD1 matches at 7 bases. Germline CDR1 SGDLS, CDR2 YYNGEE. The junction had 2 bases not matched to a gene; V was cut back by 0 bases and J by 8 bases. CDR3 length equals 14 residues. The CDR3 DNA reads as TGTGCCAGCAGCGTAGAGGACAGGTATTCACCCCTCCACTTT. This gives the protein CASSVEDRYSPLHF.

V is TRBV2 and J is TRBJ2-7, with TRBD1 matching over 7 bases. With 5 bases clipped from V and 4 bases from J, the junction kept 11 bases outside the gene matches. The CDR3 has 15 amino acids. Germline CDR1 is SNHLY and CDR2 is FYNNEI. CDR3 in DNA: TGTGCCAGCAGTACCGACAGGGCTACTATATACGAGCAGTACGTC. Amino acids: CASSTDRATIYEQYV.